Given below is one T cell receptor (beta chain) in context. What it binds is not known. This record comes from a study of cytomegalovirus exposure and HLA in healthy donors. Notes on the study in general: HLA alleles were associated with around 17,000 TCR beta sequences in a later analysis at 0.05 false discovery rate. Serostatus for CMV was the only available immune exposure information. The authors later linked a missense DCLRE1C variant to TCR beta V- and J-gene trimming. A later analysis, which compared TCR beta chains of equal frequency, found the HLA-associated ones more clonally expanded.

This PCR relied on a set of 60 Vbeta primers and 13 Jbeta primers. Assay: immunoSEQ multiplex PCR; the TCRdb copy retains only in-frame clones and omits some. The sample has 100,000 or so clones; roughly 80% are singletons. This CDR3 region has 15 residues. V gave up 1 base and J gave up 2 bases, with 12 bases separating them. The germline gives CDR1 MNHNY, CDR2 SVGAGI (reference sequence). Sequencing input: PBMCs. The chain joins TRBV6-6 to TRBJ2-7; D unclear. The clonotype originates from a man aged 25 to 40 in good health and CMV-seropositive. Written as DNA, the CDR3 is TGTGCCAGCAGTTACTTCGTCGGAGTTACCTACGAGCAGTACTTC. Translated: CASSYFVGVTYEQYF.